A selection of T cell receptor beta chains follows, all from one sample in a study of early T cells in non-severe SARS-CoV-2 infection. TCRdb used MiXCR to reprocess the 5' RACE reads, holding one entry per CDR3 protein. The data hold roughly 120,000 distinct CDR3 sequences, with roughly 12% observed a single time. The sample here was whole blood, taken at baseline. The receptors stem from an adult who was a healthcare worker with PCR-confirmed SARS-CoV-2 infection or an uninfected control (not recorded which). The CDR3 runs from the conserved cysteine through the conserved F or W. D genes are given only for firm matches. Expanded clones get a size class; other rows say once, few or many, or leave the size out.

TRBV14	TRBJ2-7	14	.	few	TGTGCCAGCAGCCTTCTTGGGTTTGGCCACGAGCAGTACTTC	CASSLLGFGHEQYF
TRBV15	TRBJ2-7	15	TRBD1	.	TGTGCCACCAGCAGAGTCGGACAGGGCTCCTACGAGCAGTACTTC	CATSRVGQGSYEQYF
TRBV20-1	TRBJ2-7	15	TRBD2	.	TGCAGTGCTTCGCTCCTAGCGGGAGCGAGGGTTGAGCAGTACTTC	CSASLLAGARVEQYF
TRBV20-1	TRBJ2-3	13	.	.	TGCAGTGCTAGACGGGGGTCGGTAGATACGCAGTATTTT	CSARRGSVDTQYF
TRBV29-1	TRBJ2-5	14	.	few	TGCAGCGTGCGCCGTAGGCAGGCGGGAGAGACCCAGTACTTC	CSVRRRQAGETQYF
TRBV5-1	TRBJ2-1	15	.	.	TGCGCCAGCTCCACCCGGGTCGATATTTACAATGAGCAGTTCTTC	CASSTRVDIYNEQFF
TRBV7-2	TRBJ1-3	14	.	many	TGTGCCAGCAGCTCTTACGGGAGCAGAAACACCATATATTTT	CASSSYGSRNTIYF
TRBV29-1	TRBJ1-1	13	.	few	TGCAGCGTGGGGCCGGGGGCCGTCCTTGAAGCTTTCTTT	CSVGPGAVLEAFF
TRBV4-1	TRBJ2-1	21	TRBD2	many	TGCGCCAGCAGCCAAGATCGGCTAGCGGGAGGGCCTGGGAGCTCCTACAATGAGCAGTTCTTC	CASSQDRLAGGPGSSYNEQFF
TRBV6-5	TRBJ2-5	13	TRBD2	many	TGTGCCAGCAGTAGGACTAGGAGGGAGACCCAGTACTTC	CASSRTRRETQYF
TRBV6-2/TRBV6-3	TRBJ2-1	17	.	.	TGTGCCAGCAGTTACTCGGATGGTAGCGGTAGGTACAATGAGCAGTTCTTC	CASSYSDGSGRYNEQFF
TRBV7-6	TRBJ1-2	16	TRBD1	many	TGTGCCAGCAGCTTATACGGCCCCCAGGGGGTAGGTGGCTACACCTTC	CASSLYGPQGVGGYTF
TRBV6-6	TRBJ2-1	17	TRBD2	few	TGTGCCAGCACCGAAGGGGCCGGGACTAGGTCCTACAATGAGCAGTTCTTC	CASTEGAGTRSYNEQFF
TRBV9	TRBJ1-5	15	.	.	TGTGCCAGCAGCGTAGGAGGAGGGGTCAATCAGCCCCAGCATTTT	CASSVGGGVNQPQHF
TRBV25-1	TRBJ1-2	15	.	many	TGTGCCAGCAGTGAATCAGGCAGGGTAAACTATGGCTACACCTTC	CASSESGRVNYGYTF
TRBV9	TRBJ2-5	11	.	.	TGTGCCAGCAGCGTAGATGGGACCCAGTACTTC	CASSVDGTQYF
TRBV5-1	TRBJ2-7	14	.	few	TGCGCCAGCAGCTTGGTGCAGGGGCCCTACGAGCAGTACTTC	CASSLVQGPYEQYF
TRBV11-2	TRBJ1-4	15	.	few	TGTGCCAGCAGCATCGGGGGACAAATTTCCGAAAAACTGTTTTTT	CASSIGGQISEKLFF
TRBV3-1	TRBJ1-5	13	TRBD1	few	TGTGCCAGCAGCAGACAGGGCGATCAGCCCCAGCATTTT	CASSRQGDQPQHF
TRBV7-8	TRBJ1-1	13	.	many	TGTGCCAGCAGCTTAGGTCATAACACTGAAGCTTTCTTT	CASSLGHNTEAFF
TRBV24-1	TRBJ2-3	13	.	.	TGTGCCACCAGTGATTGGTGGGCAGATACGCAGTATTTT	CATSDWWADTQYF
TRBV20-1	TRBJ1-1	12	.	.	TGCAGTGCTACTAGAGGAGAGGGGAGAGCTTTCTTT	CSATRGEGRAFF